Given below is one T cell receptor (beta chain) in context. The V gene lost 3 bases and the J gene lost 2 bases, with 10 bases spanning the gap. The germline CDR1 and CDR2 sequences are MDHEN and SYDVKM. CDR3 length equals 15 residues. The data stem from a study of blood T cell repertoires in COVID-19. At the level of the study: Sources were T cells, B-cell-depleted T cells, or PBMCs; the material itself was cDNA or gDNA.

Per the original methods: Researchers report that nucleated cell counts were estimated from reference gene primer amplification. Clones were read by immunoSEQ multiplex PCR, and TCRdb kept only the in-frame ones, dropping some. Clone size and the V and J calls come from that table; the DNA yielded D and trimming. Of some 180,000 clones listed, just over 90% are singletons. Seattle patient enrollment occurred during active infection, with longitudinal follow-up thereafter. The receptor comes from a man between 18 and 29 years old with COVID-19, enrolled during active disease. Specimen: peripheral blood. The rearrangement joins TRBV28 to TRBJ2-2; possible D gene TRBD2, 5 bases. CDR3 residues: CASSLLRANTGELFF. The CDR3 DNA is TGTGCCAGCAGTTTGCTGAGGGCTAACACCGGGGAGCTGTTTTTT.